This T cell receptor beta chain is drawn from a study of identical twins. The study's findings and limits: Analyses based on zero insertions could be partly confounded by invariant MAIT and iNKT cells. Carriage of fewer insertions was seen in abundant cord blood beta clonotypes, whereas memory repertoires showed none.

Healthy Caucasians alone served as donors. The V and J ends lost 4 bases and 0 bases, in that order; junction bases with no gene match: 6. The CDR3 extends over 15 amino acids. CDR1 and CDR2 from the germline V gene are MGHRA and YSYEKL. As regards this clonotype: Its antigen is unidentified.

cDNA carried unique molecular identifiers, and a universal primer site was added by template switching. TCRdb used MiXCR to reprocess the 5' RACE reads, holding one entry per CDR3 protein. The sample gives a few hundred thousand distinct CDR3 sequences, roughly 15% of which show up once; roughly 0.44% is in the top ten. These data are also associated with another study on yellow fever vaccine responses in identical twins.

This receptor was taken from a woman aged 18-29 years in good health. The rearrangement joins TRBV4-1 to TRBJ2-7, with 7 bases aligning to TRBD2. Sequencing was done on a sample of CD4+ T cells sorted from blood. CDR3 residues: CASSRTSETSYEQYF. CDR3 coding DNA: TGCGCCAGCAGCCGTACTAGCGAAACCTCCTACGAGCAGTACTTC.